The 3 T cell receptor beta chains reported below all come from one sample, sequenced in a study of blood T cell repertoires in COVID-19. Profiling relied on immunoSEQ multiplex PCR, and the TCRdb table lists in-frame clones only, not all of them. The table shows some 490,000 clones, with 70% to 90% occurring only once. The material sequenced was PBMCs or T cells enriched from blood (not recorded which). These TCRs come from a woman aged 55 to 70 who had recovered from COVID-19.

The chain employs TRBV7-6 and TRBJ1-6; weak D call: TRBD1 (6 bases). The CDR3 extends over 21 amino acids. Germline V gene lookup returns CDR1 SGHVS and CDR2 FNYEAQ. The V end was cut by 1 base, the J end by 0 bases, with 22 bases between. In nucleotides, the CDR3 is TGTGCCAGCAGCTTAGGGTCCCCGGGGACATTGGAAAGCTCCTATAATTCACCCCTCCACTTT. It translates to CASSLGSPGTLESSYNSPLHF.

With regard to this clone: This specimen includes other DNA sequences encoding the same CDR3. This chain joins TRBV5-6 and TRBJ1-1, with D unclear. The CDR3 runs 13 residues. Germline CDR1 reads SGHDT; CDR2 reads YYEEEE. Trimming shortened V by 0 bases and J by 5 bases, and 8 bases separated the two germline ends. The CDR3 region has the DNA TGTGCCAGCAGCTTGGGAGGGAATACTGAAGCTTTCTTT. Translated, it gives CASSLGGNTEAFF.

The V gene is TRBV6-1, the J gene TRBJ1-6, with 8 bases identical to TRBD1. The trim removed 4 bases at V and 0 bases at J, leaving 5 bases unmatched. From germline, CDR1 is MNHNS and CDR2 SASEGT. The CDR3 consists of 17 residues. The CDR3 sequence: CASSAGQGSSYNSPLHF. CDR3 nucleotide sequence: TGTGCCAGCAGTGCTGGACAGGGAAGCTCCTATAATTCACCCCTCCACTTT.